This is a list of T cell receptor beta chains from one sample in a study of OX40 agonist ivuxolimab in advanced cancers. Clones were sequenced by immunoSEQ multiplex PCR, and TCRdb holds only the in-frame ones, with some missing. This sample has approximately 78,000 clones, with more than 75% found just once. This sample comprised CD4+ or CD8+ T cells sorted from blood, obtained in a trial of the OX40 agonist ivuxolimab. These receptors came from an adult with an advanced solid tumor such as melanoma, head and neck, liver or kidney cancer. The CDR3 runs from the conserved cysteine through the conserved F or W. Fields, in order: clone size, J gene, CDR3 length, V gene, CDR3 protein. A row's size may be missing; if present it is once, few, many or a size class.

clone size: NA; J gene: TRBJ1-2; CDR3 length: 14; V gene: TRBV19; CDR3 protein: CASSTPGQTIGYTF
clone size: NA; J gene: TRBJ1-1; CDR3 length: 12; V gene: TRBV7-8; CDR3 protein: CASSPGQGRTFF
clone size: NA; J gene: TRBJ1-2; CDR3 length: 15; V gene: TRBV19; CDR3 protein: CASSPSGASNYGYTF
clone size: few; J gene: TRBJ2-1; CDR3 length: 15; V gene: TRBV19; CDR3 protein: CASSIGGTAYNEQFF
clone size: NA; J gene: TRBJ2-3; CDR3 length: 13; V gene: TRBV6-4; CDR3 protein: CASSDLGTGRLLF
clone size: NA; J gene: TRBJ2-7; CDR3 length: 15; V gene: TRBV5-4; CDR3 protein: CASSRGSGSRYEQYF
clone size: NA; J gene: TRBJ1-6; CDR3 length: 17; V gene: TRBV5-6; CDR3 protein: CASSLVTLGSYNSPLHF
clone size: NA; J gene: TRBJ1-3; CDR3 length: 15; V gene: TRBV4-1; CDR3 protein: CASSPLTNSGNTIYF
clone size: NA; J gene: TRBJ1-4; CDR3 length: 14; V gene: TRBV11-2; CDR3 protein: CASRRQGGGEKLFF
clone size: once; J gene: TRBJ2-1; CDR3 length: 15; V gene: TRBV7-6; CDR3 protein: CASSLRGPPNNEQFF
clone size: NA; J gene: TRBJ1-2; CDR3 length: 14; V gene: TRBV25-1; CDR3 protein: CASSEYSGRRGYTF
clone size: NA; J gene: TRBJ1-1; CDR3 length: 17; V gene: TRBV2; CDR3 protein: CASSEALGTYPKTEAFF
clone size: NA; J gene: TRBJ2-1; CDR3 length: 14; V gene: TRBV7-8; CDR3 protein: CASSPTSGRSKQFF
clone size: NA; J gene: TRBJ1-2; CDR3 length: 14; V gene: TRBV10-3; CDR3 protein: CAISESRQRYGYTF
clone size: NA; J gene: TRBJ1-1; CDR3 length: 14; V gene: TRBV7-3; CDR3 protein: CASSRTGGVTEAFF
clone size: once; J gene: TRBJ1-4; CDR3 length: 17; V gene: TRBV11-2; CDR3 protein: CASSLRGSTGGNEKLFF
clone size: NA; J gene: TRBJ2-7; CDR3 length: 12; V gene: TRBV19; CDR3 protein: CASSPRYPEQYF
clone size: NA; J gene: TRBJ2-1; CDR3 length: 12; V gene: TRBV5-1; CDR3 protein: CASSVTGVEQFF
clone size: few; J gene: TRBJ1-5; CDR3 length: 15; V gene: TRBV7-6; CDR3 protein: CASSLQSGLNQPQHF
clone size: NA; J gene: TRBJ2-1; CDR3 length: 13; V gene: TRBV6-1; CDR3 protein: CASSEQPSGEQFF
clone size: NA; J gene: TRBJ2-2; CDR3 length: 14; V gene: TRBV5-1; CDR3 protein: CASRRSDGTGELFF
clone size: once; J gene: TRBJ2-3; CDR3 length: 14; V gene: TRBV7-8; CDR3 protein: CASSLEGLPATQYF
clone size: few; J gene: TRBJ1-5; CDR3 length: 15; V gene: TRBV15; CDR3 protein: CATSSARDINQPQHF
clone size: NA; J gene: TRBJ2-1; CDR3 length: 15; V gene: TRBV29-1; CDR3 protein: CSAEGRGGSYNEQFF
clone size: once; J gene: TRBJ2-1; CDR3 length: 14; V gene: TRBV5-1; CDR3 protein: CASSDWEGPNEQFF
clone size: NA; J gene: TRBJ2-7; CDR3 length: 14; V gene: TRBV6-5; CDR3 protein: CASSYSRGLSEQYF
clone size: NA; J gene: TRBJ1-2; CDR3 length: 14; V gene: TRBV5-4; CDR3 protein: CASSLGGVAYGYTF
clone size: NA; J gene: TRBJ2-3; CDR3 length: 13; V gene: TRBV25-1; CDR3 protein: CASSEPGWESQYF
clone size: NA; J gene: TRBJ2-7; CDR3 length: 14; V gene: TRBV27; CDR3 protein: CASSPWGETYEQYF
clone size: NA; J gene: TRBJ2-5; CDR3 length: 16; V gene: TRBV7-8; CDR3 protein: CASSPRSAGGQETQYF
clone size: NA; J gene: TRBJ1-1; CDR3 length: 15; V gene: TRBV30; CDR3 protein: CAWSVGWGKGTEAFF
clone size: NA; J gene: TRBJ2-4; CDR3 length: 13; V gene: TRBV6-6; CDR3 protein: CASSSLGGGIQYF
clone size: NA; J gene: TRBJ1-5; CDR3 length: 12; V gene: TRBV5-8; CDR3 protein: CASSEVDQPQHF
clone size: NA; J gene: TRBJ1-1; CDR3 length: 16; V gene: TRBV5-1; CDR3 protein: CASSLWLGVGDTEAFF
clone size: NA; J gene: TRBJ2-2; CDR3 length: 14; V gene: TRBV11-3; CDR3 protein: CASSAQRFTGELFF
clone size: few; J gene: TRBJ2-4; CDR3 length: 14; V gene: TRBV6-1; CDR3 protein: CASKQTGAKNIQYF
clone size: NA; J gene: TRBJ1-5; CDR3 length: 16; V gene: TRBV27; CDR3 protein: CASSPLGGGLNQPQHF
clone size: NA; J gene: TRBJ1-2; CDR3 length: 13; V gene: TRBV25-1; CDR3 protein: CASSGTGVGGYTF